The next 17 T cell receptor beta chains were all read from a single sample in a study of regulatory T cells in long-lasting Graves disease. In building TCR beta libraries, iRepertoire HTBI primers were used together with Arm-PCR of CDR3 regions. TCRdb independently ran MiXCR on the multiplex PCR reads; one entry per CDR3 protein. The sample comprises 240,000 or so distinct CDR3 sequences, 20% of which are singletons, and over 11% rests with the top ten. Time point: newly diagnosed GD, antithyroid drugs for less than 3 months. Scientists built the TCR library using RNA that was extracted from PBMCs. The source was peripheral blood mononuclear cells (PBMCs), collected at new diagnosis, from a patient treated with antithyroid drugs. The source of these receptors is a female donor with Graves disease.

This clonotype was detected many times. The chain couples TRBV9 to TRBJ2-3, with D maybe TRBD2 (6 bases). Germline CDR1 reads SGDLS; CDR2 reads YYNGEE. This CDR3 is 16 amino acids long. The V and J ends lost 0 bases and 5 bases respectively, with 16 bases between them. The CDR3 region is CASSVARGRLGDTQYF. The DNA of the CDR3 is TGTGCCAGCAGCGTAGCGCGGGGCCGGCTGGGAGATACGCAGTATTTT.

This clonotype was detected ten times or more. The chain uses TRBV29-1 and TRBJ2-5, with 9 nucleotides matching TRBD2. The V gene end was trimmed by 3 bases and the J gene end by 0 bases; junction bases not matched to a gene: 5. The germline V gene has CDR1 SQVTM and CDR2 ANQGSEA. The CDR3 is 15 residues long. The CDR3 DNA reads as TGCAGCGTTGAGAAGTTAGCGGGGGACCAAGAGACCCAGTACTTC. This encodes CSVEKLAGDQETQYF.

This clonotype was seen ten or more times. This rearrangement joins TRBV19 to TRBJ2-5; weak D call: TRBD1 (5 bases). The germline V gene encodes CDR1 LNHDA and CDR2 SQIVND (reference sequence). V gave up 5 bases and J gave up 3 bases, with 13 bases separating them. The CDR3 is made up of 14 amino acids. The CDR3 is CASSPYQGKETQYF. DNA for the CDR3: TGTGCCAGTAGTCCCTACCAGGGCAAAGAGACCCAGTACTTC. Full variable domain (rest looked up from reference TRBV19 and TRBJ2-5): DGGITQSPKYLFRKEGQNVTLSCEQNLNHDAMYWYRQDPGQGLRLIYYSQIVNDFQKGDIAEGYSVSREKKESFPLTVTSAQKNPTAFYLCASSPYQGKETQYFGPGTRLLVL.

This clonotype was detected ten times or more. The CDR3 DNA follows: TGTGCCAGCAGCGCGAATAATTATGGCTACACCTTC. Residues: CASSANNYGYTF. The V gene is TRBV7-8, the J gene TRBJ1-2; D is unresolved. This CDR3 comprises 12 residues. With 5 bases removed from V and 5 bases from J, the gap between germline ends came to 9 bases. The germline V gene encodes CDR1 SGHVS and CDR2 FQNEAQ.

For this clonotype: One base away lies a much larger clone, so this may be a sequencing read error. The chain uses TRBV6-2 or TRBV6-3 and TRBJ2-7; TRBD1 is a possible D gene (5 bases). Germline V gene sequence: CDR1 MNHEY, CDR2 SVGEGT. CDR3 size: 12 residues. CDR3 sequence reads: CGSIGAGYEQYF. CDR3 DNA: TGTGGCAGCATTGGGGCCGGGTACGAGCAGTACTTC.

This clonotype was seen at least ten times. The chain has TRBV4-3 and TRBJ1-2; 7 bases line up with TRBD1. The germline V gene has CDR1 LGHNA and CDR2 YSLEER. The CDR3 spans 13 residues. V lost 3 bases, J lost 4 bases, and 2 bases stayed unmatched. The CDR3 DNA reads TGCGCCAGCAGCCACGGGGACAGCTATGGCTACACCTTC. This translates into CASSHGDSYGYTF.

At least ten counts were recorded for this clonotype. The gene calls are TRBV20-1 and TRBJ2-5; 7 positions match TRBD2. CDR1 and CDR2 from the germline V gene are DFQATT and SNEGSKA (reference sequence). The J segment lost 4 bases and the V segment lost 0 bases, leaving 5 bases of the junction unmatched. The CDR3 consists of 14 residues. CDR3 nucleotides: TGCAGTGCTAGAGAGAGCGGGATTTTAGAGACCCAGTACTTC. Its translation: CSARESGILETQYF.

The chain is built from TRBV30 and TRBJ2-2; TRBD2 might be the D (5 bases). V lost 0 bases, J lost 5 bases, and 10 bases lay in between. The CDR3 length is 14 residues. CDR1 is GTSNPN, CDR2 SVGIG, per germline (reference sequence). CDR3 DNA sequence: TGTGCCTGGAGTGTGAGGGTTCGGACCGGGGAGCTGTTTTTT. The encoded protein is CAWSVRVRTGELFF.

This clonotype has a handful of counts. This chain joins TRBV5-1 and TRBJ2-3, with 14 bases aligning to TRBD2. The germline V gene encodes CDR1 SGHRS and CDR2 YFSETQ. Trimming took 4 bases from V and 2 from J; bases not matched to a gene: 12. CDR3 length equals 19 residues. The CDR3: CASSPSFGTSGGYTDTQYF. The CDR3 coding sequence is TGCGCCAGCAGCCCCTCATTCGGGACTAGCGGGGGTTACACAGATACGCAGTATTTT.

Note on this clonotype: The junction and the germline gene differ at one end; a read error may be behind it. The chain couples TRBV6-2 or TRBV6-3 to TRBJ2-3, with D possibly TRBD1 on 6 matching bases. The CDR3 is 13 residues long. Looked up from germline, CDR1 is MNHEY and CDR2 is SVGEGT. CDR3 loop: CASSSFAVRDTGF. The CDR3 DNA follows: TGTGCCAGCAGTTCCTTTGCGGTCCGGGACACCGGATTT.

The V gene is TRBV6-2 or TRBV6-3, the J gene TRBJ2-2; perhaps D is TRBD1 or TRBD2 (6 bases each). The CDR3 sequence is 16 residues long. CDR1 MNHEY and CDR2 SVGEGT come from the germline V gene. Trimming shortened V by 0 bases and J by 5 bases, and 13 bases separated the two germline ends. The chain's CDR3 is CASSYSWGAGTGELFF. The CDR3 coding sequence is TGTGCCAGCAGTTACTCGTGGGGGGCCGGGACCGGGGAGCTGTTTTTT.

This clonotype has only a few counts. The junction departs from germline at one end; a sequencing error may be responsible. The V and J genes are TRBV5-1 and TRBJ1-2; D uncertain. This CDR3 comprises 14 residues. The germline gives CDR1 SGHRS, CDR2 YFSETQ. The CDR3 DNA follows: TGCGTCAGCAGCCTAAACGGGGAATCCTATGGCTACACCTTC. Protein sequence: CVSSLNGESYGYTF.

Comments on this clonotype: With a much larger clone just one base away, this may be a read error. The chain carries TRBV28 and TRBJ1-5, with 9 positions matching TRBD1. Germline V gene data show CDR1 as MDHEN and CDR2 as SYDVKM. Trimming took 4 bases from V and 2 from J; bases not matched to a gene: 12. This CDR3 spans 18 amino acids. In DNA form, the CDR3 reads TGTGCCAGCAGTTACGGGAACAGGGGGCTGTTAGGCAATCAGCCCCAGCATTTT. This sequence encodes CASSYGNRGLLGNQPQHF.

A note on this clonotype: It differs at one base from a far larger clone, so likely a read error. The V and J genes are TRBV11-2 and TRBJ2-3; perhaps TRBD1 as D (5 bases). The end of the DNA is better explained by TRBJ2-1, so the J call may be wrong. CDR1 is SGHAT and CDR2 is FQNNGV in the germline V gene. There are 14 residues in the CDR3. CDR3 protein: CASSLERIGAEQFF. The CDR3 DNA follows: TGTGCCAGCAGCTTAGAACGGATAGGGGCTGAGCAGTTCTTC.

This clonotype has a count of ten or more. The chain carries TRBV12-3 or TRBV12-4 and TRBJ1-5; D gene ambiguous. The CDR3 covers 15 residues. The germline V and J ends were trimmed by 6 bases and 4 bases, with 16 bases remaining between them. The CDR3 region is CASRGGRALNQPQHF. The CDR3 DNA sequence: TGTGCCAGCAGGGGAGGCCGGGCCTTGAATCAGCCCCAGCATTTT.

V usage is TRBV6-2 or TRBV6-3 and J usage is TRBJ1-2, with D unclear. V was pared by 6 bases and J by 0 bases, with 11 bases between. The CDR3 totals 14 residues. Germline CDR1 reads MNHEY; CDR2 reads SVGEGT. CDR3 coding DNA: TGTGCCAGCAGCCTGGGTCGGTCTAACTATGGCTACACCTTC. Protein sequence: CASSLGRSNYGYTF.

Concerning this clonotype: This clone may be a read error of a much larger clone one base away. The CDR3 DNA reads TGTGCCGGCCACAAACCAGGAGGGTACGAGCAGTACTTC. Translating it yields CAGHKPGGYEQYF. The V and J genes are TRBV27 and TRBJ2-7, with a weak D call TRBD2 (6 bases). Germline values: CDR1 MNHEY, CDR2 SMNVEV (reference sequence). The CDR3 consists of 13 residues. Trimming shortened V by 11 bases and J by 4 bases, and 18 bases separated the two germline ends.